This T cell receptor beta chain originates from a study of immune evolution from preneoplasia to lung adenocarcinoma. TCRdb's copy holds only in-frame clones and misses some; the assay was immunoSEQ multiplex PCR. The repertoire includes 27,000 or so clones, about three quarters of them detected once, and about 6% sits in the top ten. Resections took place in Japan or China from about 2013 to 2017. Each case's diagnosis was confirmed by two pathologists on H&E. As for this clone: The antigen is not known. A junction boundary mismatches the germline segment, possibly from a read error.

Germline CDR1 reads MNHNS; CDR2 reads SASEGT. This CDR3 contains 13 residues. Study results and caveats: Later-stage lesions appeared to have more T cells, more diversity, less clonality.

The chain couples TRBV6-1 to TRBJ1-5; TRBD1 is a possible D gene (6 bases). Sequenced input: FFPE invasive lung adenocarcinoma tissue. The clonotype comes from a person in their sixties with invasive lung adenocarcinoma. Some clones in this sample may be carry-over from other donors' samples. This CDR3 reads CASSVQGKQPQHF. The CDR3, as DNA: TGTGCCAGCAGTGTACAGGGCAAGCAGCCCCAGCATTTT.